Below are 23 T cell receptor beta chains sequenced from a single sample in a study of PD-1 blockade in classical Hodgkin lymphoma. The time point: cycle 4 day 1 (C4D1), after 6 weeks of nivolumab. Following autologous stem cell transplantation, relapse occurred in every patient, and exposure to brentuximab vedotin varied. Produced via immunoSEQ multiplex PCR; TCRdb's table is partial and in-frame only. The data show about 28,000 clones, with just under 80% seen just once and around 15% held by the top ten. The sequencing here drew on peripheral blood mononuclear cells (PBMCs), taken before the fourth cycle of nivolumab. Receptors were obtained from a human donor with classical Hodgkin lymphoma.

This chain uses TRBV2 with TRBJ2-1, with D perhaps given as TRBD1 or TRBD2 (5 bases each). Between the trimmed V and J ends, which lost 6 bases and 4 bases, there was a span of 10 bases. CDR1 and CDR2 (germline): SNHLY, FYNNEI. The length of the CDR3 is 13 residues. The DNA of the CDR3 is TGTGCCAGCAGGGGGGTTAATTACAATGAGCAGTTCTTC. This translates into CASRGVNYNEQFF.

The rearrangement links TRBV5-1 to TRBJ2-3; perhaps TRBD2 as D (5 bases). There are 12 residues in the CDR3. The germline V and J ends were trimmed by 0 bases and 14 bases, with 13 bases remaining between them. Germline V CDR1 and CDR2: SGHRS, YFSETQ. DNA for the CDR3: TGCGCCAGCAGCTTGGGGGGAGAGACCCCGTATTTT. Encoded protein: CASSLGGETPYF.

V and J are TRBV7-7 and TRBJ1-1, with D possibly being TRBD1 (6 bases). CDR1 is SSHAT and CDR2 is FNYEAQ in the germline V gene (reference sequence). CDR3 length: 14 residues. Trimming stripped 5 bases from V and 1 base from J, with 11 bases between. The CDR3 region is CASSLRGRNTEAFF. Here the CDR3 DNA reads TGTGCCAGCAGCCTCAGGGGAAGGAACACTGAAGCTTTCTTT.

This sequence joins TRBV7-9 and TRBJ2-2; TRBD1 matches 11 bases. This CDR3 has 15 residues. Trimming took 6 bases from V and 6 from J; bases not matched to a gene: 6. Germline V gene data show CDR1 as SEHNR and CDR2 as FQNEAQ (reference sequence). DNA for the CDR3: TGTGCCAGCAGACCTAGGACAGGGGGCCCCGGGGAGCTGTTTTTT. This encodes CASRPRTGGPGELFF.

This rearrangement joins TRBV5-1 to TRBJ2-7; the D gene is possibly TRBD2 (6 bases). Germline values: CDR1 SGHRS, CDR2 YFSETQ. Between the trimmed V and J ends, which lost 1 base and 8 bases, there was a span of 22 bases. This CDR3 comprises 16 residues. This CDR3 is CASSLTGGESIPQQYF. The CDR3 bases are TGCGCCAGCAGCTTGACTGGCGGGGAAAGCATACCTCAGCAGTACTTC.

The CDR3 DNA follows: TGCGCCAGCAGTTCCGGGGCATTCACAGATACGCAGTATTTT. It translates to CASSSGAFTDTQYF. This chain links TRBV5-1 with TRBJ2-3; D assignment may be TRBD1 or TRBD2 (5 bases each). V was cut by 5 bases and J by 2 bases, with 12 bases left in between. Germline CDR1 is SGHRS and CDR2 is YFSETQ. This CDR3 spans 14 amino acids.

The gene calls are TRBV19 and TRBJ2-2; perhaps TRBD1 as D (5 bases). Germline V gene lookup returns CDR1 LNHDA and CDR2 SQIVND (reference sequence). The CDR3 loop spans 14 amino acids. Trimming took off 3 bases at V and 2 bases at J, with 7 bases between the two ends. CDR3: CASSIQGNTGELFF. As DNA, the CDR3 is TGTGCCAGTAGTATTCAGGGTAACACCGGGGAGCTGTTTTTT.

The CDR3 loop is CASSLTDRPYYEQYF. CDR3 coding DNA: TGTGCCAGCTCACTGACGGACAGACCTTACTACGAGCAGTACTTC. This sequence joins TRBV18 and TRBJ2-7, with a weak D call TRBD1 (6 bases). V lost 4 bases to trimming and J lost 3 bases, with 16 bases between them. Per germline, CDR1 KGHSH and CDR2 LQKENI. This CDR3 contains 15 residues.

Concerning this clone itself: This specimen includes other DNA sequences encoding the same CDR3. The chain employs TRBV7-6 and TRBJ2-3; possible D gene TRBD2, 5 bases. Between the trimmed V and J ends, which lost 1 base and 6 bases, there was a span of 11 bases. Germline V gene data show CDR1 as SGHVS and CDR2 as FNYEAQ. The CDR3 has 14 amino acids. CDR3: CASSLGTGSDTQYF. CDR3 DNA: TGTGCCAGCAGCTTAGGTACGGGGTCGGATACGCAGTATTTT.

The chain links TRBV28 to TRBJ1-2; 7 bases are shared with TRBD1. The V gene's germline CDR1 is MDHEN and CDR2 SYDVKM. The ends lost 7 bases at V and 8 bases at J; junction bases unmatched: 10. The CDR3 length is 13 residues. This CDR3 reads CASTQNRGGGYTF. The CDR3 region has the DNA TGTGCCAGCACCCAGAACAGGGGTGGAGGCTACACCTTC.

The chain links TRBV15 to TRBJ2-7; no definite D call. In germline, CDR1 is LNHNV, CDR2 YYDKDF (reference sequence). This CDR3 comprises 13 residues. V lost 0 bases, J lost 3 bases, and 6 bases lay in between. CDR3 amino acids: CATSRDLVYEQYF. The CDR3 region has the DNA TGTGCCACCAGCAGAGATCTAGTCTACGAGCAGTACTTC.

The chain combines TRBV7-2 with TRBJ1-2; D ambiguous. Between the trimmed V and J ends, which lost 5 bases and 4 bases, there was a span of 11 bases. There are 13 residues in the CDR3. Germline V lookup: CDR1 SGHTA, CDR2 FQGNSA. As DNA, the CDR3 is TGTGCCAGCAGCGCTGACGGCCGCTATGGCTACACCTTC. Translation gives CASSADGRYGYTF.

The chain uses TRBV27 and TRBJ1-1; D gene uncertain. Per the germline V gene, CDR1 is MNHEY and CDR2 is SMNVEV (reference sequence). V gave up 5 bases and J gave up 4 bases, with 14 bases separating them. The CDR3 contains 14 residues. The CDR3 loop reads CASSQRLLGTEAFF. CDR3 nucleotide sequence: TGTGCCAGCAGTCAACGGTTACTCGGCACTGAAGCTTTCTTT.

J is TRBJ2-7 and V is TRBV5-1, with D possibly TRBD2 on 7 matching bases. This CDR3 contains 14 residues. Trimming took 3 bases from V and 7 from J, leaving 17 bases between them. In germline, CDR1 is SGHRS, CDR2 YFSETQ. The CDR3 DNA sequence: TGCGCCAGCAGCTCAACGGGGGGCCCGTGGGAGCAGTACTTC. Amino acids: CASSSTGGPWEQYF.

CDR3 bases: TGTGCCAGCAGTGATTTGACGGGCACAGATACGCAGTATTTT. Encoded protein: CASSDLTGTDTQYF. The genes are TRBV6-1 and TRBJ2-3; no definite D call. Looked up from germline, CDR1 is MNHNS and CDR2 is SASEGT. CDR3 size: 14 residues. Deletions cut 3 bases from V and 1 base from J, with 8 bases between.

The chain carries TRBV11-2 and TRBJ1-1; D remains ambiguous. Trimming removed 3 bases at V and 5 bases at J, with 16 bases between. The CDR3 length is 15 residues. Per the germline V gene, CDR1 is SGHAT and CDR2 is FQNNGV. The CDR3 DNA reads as TGTGCCAGCAGCTTCTTGGGCAGAAGTGGAACTGAAGCTTTCTTT. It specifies CASSFLGRSGTEAFF.

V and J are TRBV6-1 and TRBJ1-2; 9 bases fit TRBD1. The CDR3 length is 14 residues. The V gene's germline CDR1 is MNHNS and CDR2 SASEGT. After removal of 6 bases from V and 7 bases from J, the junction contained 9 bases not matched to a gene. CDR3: CASSSRTGDGGYTF. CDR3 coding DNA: TGTGCCAGCAGCTCCAGGACAGGGGACGGTGGCTACACCTTC.

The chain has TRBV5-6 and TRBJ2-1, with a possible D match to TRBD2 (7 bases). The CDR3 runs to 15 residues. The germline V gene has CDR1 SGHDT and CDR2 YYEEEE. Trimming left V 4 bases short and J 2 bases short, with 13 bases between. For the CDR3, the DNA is TGTGCCAGCAGCCAGGGGACTACCGCCTACAATGAGCAGTTCTTC. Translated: CASSQGTTAYNEQFF.

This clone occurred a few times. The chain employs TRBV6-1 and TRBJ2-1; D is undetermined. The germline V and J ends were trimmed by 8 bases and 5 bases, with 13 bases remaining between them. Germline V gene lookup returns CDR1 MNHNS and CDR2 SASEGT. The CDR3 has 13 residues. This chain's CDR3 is CASLSGSHNEQFF. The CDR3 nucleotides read TGTGCCAGCTTGTCTGGCAGTCACAATGAGCAGTTCTTC.

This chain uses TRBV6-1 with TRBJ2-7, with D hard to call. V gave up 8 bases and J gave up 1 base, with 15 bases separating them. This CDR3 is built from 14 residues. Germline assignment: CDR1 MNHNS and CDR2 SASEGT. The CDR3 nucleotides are TGTGCCAGCTCTCTCAGGATAACTTCCTACGAGCAGTACTTC. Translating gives CASSLRITSYEQYF.

The CDR3: CASRQFLNQPQHF. The CDR3 DNA follows: TGTGCCAGTAGACAGTTTCTCAATCAGCCCCAGCATTTT. The chain links TRBV19 to TRBJ1-5, with D uncertain. Germline V gene data show CDR1 as LNHDA and CDR2 as SQIVND (reference sequence). Trimming stripped 6 bases from V and 3 bases from J, with 9 bases between. The CDR3 contains 13 residues. Using reference TRBV19 and TRBJ1-5 for the parts outside the CDR3, the full variable domain is DGGITQSPKYLFRKEGQNVTLSCEQNLNHDAMYWYRQDPGQGLRLIYYSQIVNDFQKGDIAEGYSVSREKKESFPLTVTSAQKNPTAFYLCASRQFLNQPQHFGDGTRLSIL.

The DNA for the CDR3 is TGTGCCAGCAGCCGTCAGGGGCTCAATCAGCCCCAGCATTTT. This sequence encodes CASSRQGLNQPQHF. The chain employs TRBV27 and TRBJ1-5; TRBD1 might be the D (6 bases). In germline, CDR1 is MNHEY, CDR2 SMNVEV (reference sequence). The CDR3 runs to 14 residues. With 6 bases removed from V and 3 bases from J, the gap between germline ends came to 12 bases.

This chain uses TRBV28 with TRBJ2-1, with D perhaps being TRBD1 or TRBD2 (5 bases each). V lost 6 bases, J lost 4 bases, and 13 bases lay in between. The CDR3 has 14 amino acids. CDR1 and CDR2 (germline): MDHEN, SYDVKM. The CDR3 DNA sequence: TGTGCCAGCAGCTCGGGACCGAATTACAATGAGCAGTTCTTC. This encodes CASSSGPNYNEQFF.